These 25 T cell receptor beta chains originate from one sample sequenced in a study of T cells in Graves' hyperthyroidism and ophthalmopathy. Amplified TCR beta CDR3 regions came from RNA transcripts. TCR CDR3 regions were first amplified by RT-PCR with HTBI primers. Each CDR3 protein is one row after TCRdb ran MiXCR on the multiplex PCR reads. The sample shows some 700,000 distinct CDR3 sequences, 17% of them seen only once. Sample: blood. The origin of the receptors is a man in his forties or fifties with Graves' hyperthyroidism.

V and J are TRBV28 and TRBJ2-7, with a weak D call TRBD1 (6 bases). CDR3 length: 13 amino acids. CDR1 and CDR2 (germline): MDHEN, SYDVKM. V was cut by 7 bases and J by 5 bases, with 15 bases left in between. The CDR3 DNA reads TGTGCCAGCAAGTCCACAGGGACCCACGAGCAGTACTTC. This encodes CASKSTGTHEQYF.

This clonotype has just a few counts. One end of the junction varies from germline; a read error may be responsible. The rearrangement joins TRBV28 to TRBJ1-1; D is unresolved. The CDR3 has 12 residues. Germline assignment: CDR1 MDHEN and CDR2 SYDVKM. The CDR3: CASSLLNIEAFF. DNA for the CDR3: TGTGCCAGCAGTTTACTCAACATTGAAGCTTTCTTT.

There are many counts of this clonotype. The CDR3 spells CASSLRGTEQYF. The CDR3 region has the DNA TGCGCCAGCAGCTTGCGGGGGACCGAGCAGTACTTC. The chain carries TRBV5-1 and TRBJ2-7; maybe TRBD2 (6 bases). Germline V gene lookup returns CDR1 SGHRS and CDR2 YFSETQ. Trimming left V 1 base short and J 6 bases short, with 8 bases between. CDR3 size: 12 residues.

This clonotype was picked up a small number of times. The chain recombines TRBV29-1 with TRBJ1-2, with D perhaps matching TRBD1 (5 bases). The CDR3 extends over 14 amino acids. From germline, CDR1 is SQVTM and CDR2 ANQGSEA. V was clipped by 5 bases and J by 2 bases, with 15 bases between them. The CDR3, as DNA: TGCAGCGTTCCGTTCGGGGCAGGGAACTATGGCTACACCTTC. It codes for CSVPFGAGNYGYTF.

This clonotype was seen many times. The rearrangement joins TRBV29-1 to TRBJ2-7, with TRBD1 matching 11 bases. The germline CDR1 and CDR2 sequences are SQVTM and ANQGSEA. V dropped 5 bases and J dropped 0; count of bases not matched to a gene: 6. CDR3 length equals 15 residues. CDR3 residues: CSVSAGTGGSYEQYF. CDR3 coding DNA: TGCAGCGTTTCTGCCGGGACAGGGGGCTCCTACGAGCAGTACTTC.

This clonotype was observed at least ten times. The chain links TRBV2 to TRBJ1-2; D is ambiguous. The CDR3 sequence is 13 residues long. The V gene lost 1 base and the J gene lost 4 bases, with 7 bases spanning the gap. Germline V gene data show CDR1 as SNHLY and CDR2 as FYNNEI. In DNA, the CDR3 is TGTGCCAGCAGTGAAGGGGGAGCCTATGGCTACACCTTC. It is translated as CASSEGGAYGYTF.

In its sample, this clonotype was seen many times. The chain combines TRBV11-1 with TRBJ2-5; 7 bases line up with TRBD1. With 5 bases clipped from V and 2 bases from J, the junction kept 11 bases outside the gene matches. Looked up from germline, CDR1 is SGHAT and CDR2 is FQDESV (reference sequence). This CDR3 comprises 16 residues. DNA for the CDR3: TGTGCCAGCAGCCCAACGACAGGGCAGAGACAAGAGACCCAGTACTTC. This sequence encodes CASSPTTGQRQETQYF.

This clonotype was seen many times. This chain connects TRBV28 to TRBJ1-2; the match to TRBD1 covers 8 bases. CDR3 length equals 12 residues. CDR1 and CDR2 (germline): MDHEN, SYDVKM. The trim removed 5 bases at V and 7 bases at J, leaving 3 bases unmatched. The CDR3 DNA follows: TGTGCCAGCAGTCAGGGGGCGATTGGCTACACCTTC. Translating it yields CASSQGAIGYTF.

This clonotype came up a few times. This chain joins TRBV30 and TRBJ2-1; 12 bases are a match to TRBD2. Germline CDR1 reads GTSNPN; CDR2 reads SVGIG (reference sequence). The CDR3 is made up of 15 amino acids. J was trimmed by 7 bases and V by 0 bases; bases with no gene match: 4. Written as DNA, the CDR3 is TGTGCCTGGAGTGTACTCCTAGCGGGAGGGAATGAGCAGTTCTTC. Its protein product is CAWSVLLAGGNEQFF. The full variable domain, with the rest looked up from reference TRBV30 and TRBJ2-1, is SQTIHQWPATLVQPVGSPLSLECTVEGTSNPNLYWYRQAAGRGLQLLFYSVGIGQISSEVPQNLSASRPQDRQFILSSKKLLLSDSGFYLCAWSVLLAGGNEQFFGPGTRLTVL.

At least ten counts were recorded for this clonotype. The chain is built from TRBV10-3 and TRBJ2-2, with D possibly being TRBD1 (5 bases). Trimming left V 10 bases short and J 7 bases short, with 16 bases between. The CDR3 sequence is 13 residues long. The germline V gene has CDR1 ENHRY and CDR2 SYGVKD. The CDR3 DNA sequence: TGTGCCAGTGCGCGACAGACTTACGGGGAGCTGTTTTTT. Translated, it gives CASARQTYGELFF.

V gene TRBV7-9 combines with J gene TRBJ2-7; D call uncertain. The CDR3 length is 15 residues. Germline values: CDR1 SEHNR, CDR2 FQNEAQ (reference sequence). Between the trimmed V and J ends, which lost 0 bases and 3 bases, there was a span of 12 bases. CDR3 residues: CASSLAGDIGYEQYF. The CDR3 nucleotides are TGTGCCAGCAGCTTAGCCGGCGACATAGGCTACGAGCAGTACTTC.

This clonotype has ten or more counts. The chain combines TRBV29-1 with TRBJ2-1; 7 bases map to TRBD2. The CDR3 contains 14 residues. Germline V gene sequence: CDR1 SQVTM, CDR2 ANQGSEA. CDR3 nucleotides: TGCACCACCCAGGAGGGCGGGAGTGGCAATGAGCAGTTCTTC. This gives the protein CTTQEGGSGNEQFF.

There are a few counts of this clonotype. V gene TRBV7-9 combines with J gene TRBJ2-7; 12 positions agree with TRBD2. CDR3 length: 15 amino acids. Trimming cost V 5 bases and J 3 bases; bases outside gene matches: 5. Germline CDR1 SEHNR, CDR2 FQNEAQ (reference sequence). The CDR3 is CASSPWTSGIYEQYF. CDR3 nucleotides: TGTGCCAGCAGCCCGTGGACTAGCGGGATCTACGAGCAGTACTTC.

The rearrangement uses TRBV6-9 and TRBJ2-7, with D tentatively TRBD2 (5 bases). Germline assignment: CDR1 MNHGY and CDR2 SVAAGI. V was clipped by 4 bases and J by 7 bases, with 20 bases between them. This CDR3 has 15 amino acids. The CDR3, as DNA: TGTGCCAGCAGTTCCACTACCCGGGGTTCCTGGGAGCAGTACTTC. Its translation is CASSSTTRGSWEQYF.

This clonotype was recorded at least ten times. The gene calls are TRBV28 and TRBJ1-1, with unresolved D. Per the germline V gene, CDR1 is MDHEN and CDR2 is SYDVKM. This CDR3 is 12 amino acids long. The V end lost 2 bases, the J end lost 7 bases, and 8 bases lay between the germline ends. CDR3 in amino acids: CASSLVKSEAFF. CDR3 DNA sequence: TGTGCCAGCAGTTTAGTAAAGAGTGAAGCTTTCTTT.

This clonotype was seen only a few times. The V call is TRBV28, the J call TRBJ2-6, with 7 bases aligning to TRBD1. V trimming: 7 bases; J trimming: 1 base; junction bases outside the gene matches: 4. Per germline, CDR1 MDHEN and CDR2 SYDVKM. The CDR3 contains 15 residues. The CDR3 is CASMEQGSGANVLTF. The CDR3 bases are TGTGCCAGCATGGAACAGGGGTCTGGGGCCAACGTCCTGACTTTC.

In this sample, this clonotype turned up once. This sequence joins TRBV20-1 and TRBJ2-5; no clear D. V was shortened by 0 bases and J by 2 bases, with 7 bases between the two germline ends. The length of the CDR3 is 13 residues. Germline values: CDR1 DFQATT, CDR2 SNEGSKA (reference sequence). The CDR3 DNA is TGCAGTGCTAGAGATAGCCAGCAAGAGACCCAGTACTTC. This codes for CSARDSQQETQYF.

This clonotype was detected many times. CDR3 nucleotides: TGTGCCTGGAGTGTAGGGGGACATTCGGGCTACGAGCAGTACTTC. This codes for CAWSVGGHSGYEQYF. The J gene is TRBJ2-7, the V gene TRBV30; D may be TRBD1 (6 bases). CDR3 length: 15 amino acids. The germline V gene encodes CDR1 GTSNPN and CDR2 SVGIG (reference sequence). V lost 0 bases and J 3 bases, leaving 15 bases between the germline ends.

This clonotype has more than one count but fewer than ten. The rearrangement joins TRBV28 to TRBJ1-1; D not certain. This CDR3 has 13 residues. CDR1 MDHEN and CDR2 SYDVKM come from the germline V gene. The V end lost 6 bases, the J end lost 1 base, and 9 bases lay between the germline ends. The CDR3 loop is CASSSFRNTEAFF. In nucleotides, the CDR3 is TGTGCCAGCAGCTCATTCAGGAACACTGAAGCTTTCTTT.

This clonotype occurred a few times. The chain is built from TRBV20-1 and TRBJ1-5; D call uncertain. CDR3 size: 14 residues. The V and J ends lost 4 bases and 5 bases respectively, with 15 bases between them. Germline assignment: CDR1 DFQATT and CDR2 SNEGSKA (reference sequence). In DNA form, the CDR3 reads TGCAGTGCTACTTCCTTCGGCAGATATCAGCCCCAGCATTTT. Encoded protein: CSATSFGRYQPQHF.

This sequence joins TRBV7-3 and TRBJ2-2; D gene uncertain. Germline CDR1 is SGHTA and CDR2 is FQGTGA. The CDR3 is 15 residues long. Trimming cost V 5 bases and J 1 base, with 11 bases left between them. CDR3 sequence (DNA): TGTGCCAGCAGCCCCAACCCAGGGAACACCGGGGAGCTGTTTTTT. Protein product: CASSPNPGNTGELFF.

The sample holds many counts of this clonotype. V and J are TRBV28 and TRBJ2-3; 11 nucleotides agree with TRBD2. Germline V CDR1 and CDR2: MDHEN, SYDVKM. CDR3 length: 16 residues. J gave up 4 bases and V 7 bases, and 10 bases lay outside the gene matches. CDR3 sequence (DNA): TGTGCCAGCACCACTCTTAGCGGGAGGGCCCCAGATACGCAGTATTTT. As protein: CASTTLSGRAPDTQYF.

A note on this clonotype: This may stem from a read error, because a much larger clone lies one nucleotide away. CDR3 amino acids: CAIEGGGADTQYF. The CDR3 DNA reads as TGTGCCATCGAAGGGGGAGGCGCAGATACGCAGTATTTT. The chain employs TRBV10-3 and TRBJ2-3; D is tentatively TRBD1 or TRBD2 (6 bases each). The germline gives CDR1 ENHRY, CDR2 SYGVKD. The CDR3 sequence is 13 residues long. V lost 8 bases, J lost 4 bases, and 13 bases lay in between.

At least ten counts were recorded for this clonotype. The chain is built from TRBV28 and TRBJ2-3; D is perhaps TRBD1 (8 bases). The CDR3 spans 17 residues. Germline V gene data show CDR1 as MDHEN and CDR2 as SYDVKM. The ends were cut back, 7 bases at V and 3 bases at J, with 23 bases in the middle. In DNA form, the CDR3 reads TGTGCCAGCACCTCAACGGGAGGACAGGGTTGGACAGATACGCAGTATTTT. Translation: CASTSTGGQGWTDTQYF.

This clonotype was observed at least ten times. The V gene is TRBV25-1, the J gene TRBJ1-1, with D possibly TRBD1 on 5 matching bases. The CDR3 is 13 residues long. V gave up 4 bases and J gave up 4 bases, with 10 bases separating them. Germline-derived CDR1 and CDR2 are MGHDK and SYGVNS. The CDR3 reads CASSAGDSTEAFF. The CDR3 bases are TGTGCCAGCAGTGCGGGGGATAGCACTGAAGCTTTCTTT.